This TCR beta chain was observed in a study of blood T cell repertoires in COVID-19 (dated by TCRdb to the early 2020s). Regarding the research as a whole: Samples covering the acute and convalescent phases of COVID-19 were provided by collaborators in the United States, Italy and Spain. Deeply sampled blood TCRbeta repertoires from subjects exposed to, actively infected with, or recovered from COVID-19 were included in the dataset. A de-identified subject ID, COVID-19 status, age in years and sex were almost always included in the sample metadata. The samples were drawn from two sources: the first 160 participants of the ongoing ImmuneRACE study, and fewer than 1,500 subjects contributed by 6 global collaborators. The material from the prospective study consisted of cDNA or gDNA derived from T cells, B-cell-depleted T cells, or PBMCs. The repertoires were made available in a free public database intended to serve as a resource for research on the immune response to SARS-CoV-2. Where available, HLA class I and class II types were taken from metadata supplied by the sample provider and were not determined by assay-based typing. Summary of the overall study and its limitations: The quantity of clinical and demographic metadata differed by source and by participant and was supplied without curation.

Details on this clone: The specificity of this receptor is unknown. No clone much larger than this one lies a single base away; base qualities are absent.

The immunoSEQ Assay, a bias-controlled multiplex PCR, was used to amplify TCRbeta CDR3 regions from genomic DNA. In the original analysis: The number of nucleated cells in each sample was estimated by amplification of reference gene primers within the assay. To quantify the absolute abundance of each unique TCRbeta CDR3 rearrangement, sequence reads were collapsed and filtered. For each sample, productive Simpson clonality was calculated by taking the square root of Simpson's diversity index across productive rearrangements. Held by TCRdb, this immuneACCESS table contains in-frame sequences only and omits some clones. Under half of the omission traces to an unresolved V gene where checked; the cause of the rest is unknown. That table gives V, J and clone size, and the DNA gave D and trimming. A total of around 68,000 clones appear in this sample, 70% to 90% of them only once. The top ten clones comprise 16% of the sample.

V drops 7 bases and J drops 8 bases, leaving 6 bases in between. Sequences MNHNY (CDR1) and SVGAGI (CDR2) are obtained from the germline V gene (reference sequence). The cysteine opens and the phenylalanine closes a CDR3 of 10 amino acids. The read is trimmed to its CDR3 DNA, 30 bases read in frame from base 1. One collaborating source in Seattle enrolled patients during active infection and followed them longitudinally through the course of disease. Each collaborating institution followed its own protocols to collect whole blood in K2EDTA tubes. For TCRbeta analysis, collaborator samples were shipped as frozen whole blood, as isolated PBMCs, or as DNA extracted from either sample type.

The chain is encoded by TRBV6-6 joined to TRBJ1-5; the D gene is unclear. The sample consisted of peripheral blood. The receptor was isolated from a man in his forties or fifties with COVID-19, enrolled during active disease. The CDR3 region: CASIGKPQHF. In nucleotide form, the sequence is TGTGCCAGCATCGGGAAGCCCCAGCATTTT.